The source of this T cell receptor (beta chain) is a study of T cells in Graves' hyperthyroidism and ophthalmopathy. Amplification of TCR beta CDR3 regions used RNA as the template. HTBI primers were used for first-round RT-PCR of the TCR CDR3. MiXCR was run by TCRdb on the multiplex PCR reads, yielding one entry per CDR3 protein. This table has hundreds of thousands of distinct CDR3 sequences, about 19% appearing once. With 1 base removed from V and 8 bases from J, the gap between germline ends came to 11 bases. In germline, CDR1 is LNHNV, CDR2 YYDKDF (reference sequence). CDR3 length: 13 residues. This clonotype was recorded many times.

The sample taken for sequencing was blood. The V and J genes are TRBV15 and TRBJ1-1; D is ambiguous. This clonotype originated in a young woman with Graves' hyperthyroidism. The CDR3: CATSRGSRQEAFF. In nucleotides, the CDR3 is TGTGCCACCAGCAGAGGTAGTCGGCAGGAAGCTTTCTTT.